Listed here are 32 T cell receptor beta chains from one sample, sequenced in a study of T-cell memory formation after mild COVID-19. TCRdb fed the 5' RACE reads into MiXCR, producing one record per CDR3 protein. The table has roughly 600,000 distinct CDR3 sequences, roughly 18% seen once. Sequencing input: PBMCs or a T cell subset sorted from them (not recorded which). All receptors derive from an adult woman who had mild COVID-19 (a few samples of this study predate the infection). Cell type and time point are not known.

This clonotype showed up just a few times. The CDR3 DNA sequence: TGCAGTGCTAGACCAAGCGGGAGGGCCTACAATGAGCAGTTCTTC. Its protein is CSARPSGRAYNEQFF. The chain uses TRBV20-1 and TRBJ2-1; 10 bases fit TRBD2. Germline CDR1 is DFQATT and CDR2 is SNEGSKA (reference sequence). CDR3 size: 15 residues. The ends lost 2 bases at V and 2 bases at J; junction bases unmatched: 3.

This clonotype has only a few counts. The V call is TRBV18, the J call TRBJ1-2; perhaps TRBD1 as D (5 bases). The CDR3 runs to 14 residues. V was pared by 5 bases and J by 3 bases, with 13 bases between. Germline V gene data show CDR1 as KGHSH and CDR2 as LQKENI. The CDR3 region has the DNA TGTGCCAGCTCAACGTCGGGGGTTGACTATGGCTACACCTTC. Translating gives CASSTSGVDYGYTF.

In this sample, this clonotype turned up a few times. J is TRBJ2-1 and V is TRBV5-1; the match to TRBD2 covers 8 bases. V was pared by 0 bases and J by 7 bases, with 6 bases of the junction left unmatched. Germline V gives CDR1 SGHRS, CDR2 YFSETQ. The CDR3 is made up of 15 amino acids. CDR3 region: CASSLEGLGRNEQFF. CDR3 nucleotide sequence: TGCGCCAGCAGCTTGGAGGGACTAGGACGGAATGAGCAGTTCTTC.

This clonotype was seen at least ten times. V and J are TRBV6-2 or TRBV6-3 and TRBJ2-1; tentative D call: TRBD2 (6 bases). This CDR3 is 13 amino acids long. The V gene's germline CDR1 is MNHEY and CDR2 SVGEGT. V was cut by 6 bases and J by 6 bases, with 12 bases left in between. The CDR3 sequence is CASRPGLFNEQFF. In DNA, the CDR3 is TGTGCCAGCAGGCCGGGACTCTTCAATGAGCAGTTCTTC.

The rearrangement joins TRBV10-3 to TRBJ2-7, with unresolved D. CDR3 size: 13 residues. Germline CDR1 is ENHRY and CDR2 is SYGVKD. Trimming stripped 11 bases from V and 0 bases from J, with 14 bases between. CDR3 bases: TGTGCCTCTGCAGCAGTTAGCTCCTACGAGCAGTACTTC. This encodes CASAAVSSYEQYF.

This clonotype has a handful of counts. This chain links TRBV12-3 or TRBV12-4 with TRBJ2-5; D gene uncertain. V lost 3 bases and J lost 2, with 7 bases in between. The CDR3 covers 13 residues. Here the CDR3 reads CASSLDGQETQYF. The CDR3 DNA is TGTGCCAGCAGTTTGGACGGGCAAGAGACCCAGTACTTC.

This clonotype turned up a few times. The chain combines TRBV5-1 with TRBJ2-7; tentative D call: TRBD1 (6 bases). The CDR3 loop spans 13 amino acids. Trimming pared 6 bases from V and 12 bases from J, leaving 22 bases between. The germline CDR1 and CDR2 sequences are SGHRS and YFSETQ. The CDR3 reads CASNADRRGVPYF. The CDR3 DNA reads as TGCGCCAGCAACGCCGACAGGAGAGGGGTACCGTACTTC.

The chain has TRBV7-6 and TRBJ2-3; no reliable D call. Trimming left V 4 bases short and J 7 bases short, with 9 bases between. Germline loops: CDR1 SGHVS, CDR2 FNYEAQ. There are 12 residues in the CDR3. CDR3 in DNA: TGTGCCAGCAGCTCGGTACCATATACGCAGTATTTT. Translated, it gives CASSSVPYTQYF. The full variable domain, in which reference TRBV7-6 and TRBJ2-3 provide the parts outside the CDR3, is GAGVSQSPRYKVTKRGQDVALRCDPISGHVSLYWYRQALGQGPEFLTYFNYEAQQDKSGLPNDRFSAERPEGSISTLTIQRTEQRDSAMYRCASSSVPYTQYFGPGTRLTVL.

This rearrangement joins TRBV6-5 to TRBJ2-1, with no clear D. The CDR3 runs to 15 residues. Trimming left V 6 bases short and J 5 bases short, with 17 bases between. Germline CDR1 and CDR2: MNHEY and SVGAGI. The CDR3 region has the DNA TGTGCCAGCAGCCAACCAGGTGTTCGAGACAATGAGCAGTTCTTC. Its protein product is CASSQPGVRDNEQFF.

The chain recombines TRBV15 with TRBJ1-5; perhaps TRBD1 as D (6 bases). The V end was cut by 3 bases, the J end by 6 bases, with 15 bases between. Germline CDR1 LNHNV, CDR2 YYDKDF (reference sequence). This CDR3 contains 15 residues. The CDR3 bases are TGTGCCACCAGCAGCGACACGGGGGCAGGTCAGCCCCAGCATTTT. Translated: CATSSDTGAGQPQHF.

The sample holds many counts of this clonotype. The chain joins TRBV28 to TRBJ2-1; 13 positions agree with TRBD2. The CDR3 length is 18 residues. V lost 5 bases to trimming and J lost 6 bases; unmatched junction nucleotides: 13. Germline V gene lookup returns CDR1 MDHEN and CDR2 SYDVKM. CDR3 nucleotides: TGTGCCAGCAGTCCCGGACTAGCGGGAGAATTCCCAGGCAATGAGCAGTTCTTC. Amino acids: CASSPGLAGEFPGNEQFF.

A remark on this clonotype: This CDR3 is missing its conserved last phenylalanine or tryptophan, likely due to a read error. The DNA is left out, because the CDR3 cannot be placed on it with certainty; the CDR3 is given as TCRdb lists it. The V gene is TRBV10-1, the J gene TRBJ1-2; TRBD1, the table's D call, was not compared with the DNA. The CDR3 region is 14 residues in length, termini included. Per germline, CDR1 WNHNN and CDR2 SYGVQD (reference sequence). CDR3 loop: CASSEFGTFPGPPR.

The genes are TRBV3-1 and TRBJ1-1; possible D gene TRBD1, 5 bases. V lost 0 bases, J lost 0 bases, and 11 bases lay in between. Germline V gene sequence: CDR1 LGHDT, CDR2 YNNKEL (reference sequence). The CDR3 loop spans 16 amino acids. The CDR3 sequence is CASSQEIQGMNTEAFF. The CDR3 bases are TGTGCCAGCAGCCAAGAGATTCAGGGCATGAACACTGAAGCTTTCTTT. Drawing the rest from reference TRBV3-1 and TRBJ1-1, the complete variable domain is DTAVSQTPKYLVTQMGNDKSIKCEQNLGHDTMYWYKQDSKKFLKIMFSYNNKELIINETVPNRFSPKSPDKAHLNLHINSLELGDSAVYFCASSQEIQGMNTEAFFGQGTRLTVV.

This clonotype was detected only a few times. This chain connects TRBV7-3 to TRBJ2-1; the match to TRBD1 covers 8 bases. CDR1 is SGHTA and CDR2 is FQGTGA in the germline V gene. Germline trimming cut 5 bases from V and 3 bases from J; bases unmatched to any gene: 3. There are 14 residues in the CDR3. The CDR3 DNA reads TGTGCCAGCAGCCAGGACAGGGACTACAATGAGCAGTTCTTC. Protein product: CASSQDRDYNEQFF.

The gene calls are TRBV2 and TRBJ1-1; D is uncertain. Trimming stripped 7 bases from V and 0 bases from J, with 9 bases between. The CDR3 loop spans 13 amino acids. Germline V CDR1 and CDR2: SNHLY, FYNNEI. The CDR3 is CASNEFMNTEAFF. CDR3 sequence (DNA): TGTGCCAGCAACGAGTTTATGAACACTGAAGCTTTCTTT.

This clonotype was seen only once. The chain recombines TRBV24-1 with TRBJ1-2; no firm D call. Germline V gene sequence: CDR1 KGHDR, CDR2 SFDVKD. The length of the CDR3 is 14 residues. V lost 4 bases and J lost 2, with 10 bases in between. The CDR3 protein is CATSDPRENYGYTF. CDR3 in DNA: TGTGCCACCAGTGACCCGAGGGAGAACTATGGCTACACCTTC.

The table lists this clonotype with a count of one. This chain links TRBV9 with TRBJ1-6; TRBD1 agrees at 10 bases. Germline values: CDR1 SGDLS, CDR2 YYNGEE. The CDR3 extends over 14 amino acids. Losses at the gene ends were 3 bases for V and 9 bases for J; bases not matched to a gene: 3. CDR3 coding DNA: TGTGCCAGCAGCGACGGGACAGGGGTTTCACCCCTCCACTTT. Its protein is CASSDGTGVSPLHF.

The rearrangement uses TRBV7-2 and TRBJ2-7; 9 positions match TRBD1. This CDR3 is built from 15 residues. Germline trimming cut 1 base from V and 0 bases from J; bases unmatched to any gene: 1. The V gene's germline CDR1 is SGHTA and CDR2 FQGNSA. CDR3 protein: CASSLGTGDSYEQYF. The CDR3 DNA sequence: TGTGCCAGCAGCTTAGGGACAGGGGACTCCTACGAGCAGTACTTC.

This clonotype has a handful of counts. The rearrangement uses TRBV29-1 and TRBJ1-2; no clear D gene. V gave up 5 bases and J gave up 7 bases, with 2 bases separating them. The CDR3 has 8 residues. In germline, CDR1 is SQVTM, CDR2 ANQGSEA. CDR3 DNA: TGCAGCGTTCCTGGCTACACCTTC. Protein: CSVPGYTF.

This clonotype was seen more than once but under ten times. The rearrangement joins TRBV7-6 to TRBJ1-1; D not certain. Germline values: CDR1 SGHVS, CDR2 FNYEAQ. The CDR3 totals 14 residues. V lost 2 bases and J lost 5, with 12 bases in between. CDR3 residues: CASSLSDMGTEAFF. DNA of the CDR3: TGTGCCAGCAGCTTATCCGATATGGGGACTGAAGCTTTCTTT. Based on the CDR3 plus reference TRBV7-6 and TRBJ1-1, the full variable domain is GAGVSQSPRYKVTKRGQDVALRCDPISGHVSLYWYRQALGQGPEFLTYFNYEAQQDKSGLPNDRFSAERPEGSISTLTIQRTEQRDSAMYRCASSLSDMGTEAFFGQGTRLTVV.

This rearrangement joins TRBV5-1 to TRBJ2-5, with 10 positions matching TRBD1. With V trimmed by 4 bases and J by 5 bases, 8 bases remained unmatched. CDR3 size: 15 residues. In germline, CDR1 is SGHRS, CDR2 YFSETQ. CDR3 in amino acids: CASSGGQGMGETQYF. Here the CDR3 DNA reads TGCGCCAGCAGCGGGGGACAGGGGATGGGCGAGACCCAGTACTTC.

Only one count was recorded for this clonotype. The CDR3 coding sequence is TGTGCCACCAGCAGATCAGGGACAGGGGGCTACGAGCAGTACTTC. Encoded protein: CATSRSGTGGYEQYF. V usage is TRBV15 and J usage is TRBJ2-7; 11 nucleotides align to TRBD1. V gave up 2 bases and J gave up 3 bases; unmatched junction bases: 3. The CDR3 runs to 15 residues. Germline V gene lookup returns CDR1 LNHNV and CDR2 YYDKDF (reference sequence).

The gene calls are TRBV7-9 and TRBJ2-3; D tentatively fits TRBD1 or TRBD2 (5 bases each). V lost 5 bases and J lost 2, with 17 bases in between. The CDR3 sequence is 16 residues long. The germline CDR1 and CDR2 sequences are SEHNR and FQNEAQ (reference sequence). The CDR3 nucleotides are TGTGCCAGCAGCCCCCGCGTGGGGGACCCCACAGATACGCAGTATTTT. It translates to CASSPRVGDPTDTQYF.

The genes are TRBV7-8 and TRBJ2-1; 8 bases fit TRBD1. Germline V lookup: CDR1 SGHVS, CDR2 FQNEAQ. The J segment lost 8 bases and the V segment lost 1 base, leaving 10 bases of the junction unmatched. This CDR3 has 16 residues. CDR3 in DNA: TGTGCCAGCAGCTTAGATTCAGGGGGCGATGTCGATGAGCAGTTCTTC. Its translation is CASSLDSGGDVDEQFF.

The gene calls are TRBV7-3 and TRBJ2-1; D is undetermined. CDR1 SGHTA and CDR2 FQGTGA come from the germline V gene. Trimming removed 2 bases at V and 9 bases at J, with 8 bases between. The CDR3 totals 12 residues. The CDR3 nucleotides are TGTGCCAGCAGCTTAGCCATGGGTGAGCAGTTCTTC. This translates into CASSLAMGEQFF.

Only a few counts were recorded for this clonotype. The CDR3 reads CSARGTGRVGTEAFF. DNA for the CDR3: TGCAGTGCTAGAGGGACAGGGAGGGTCGGCACTGAAGCTTTCTTT. The rearrangement links TRBV20-1 to TRBJ1-1; 8 positions agree with TRBD1. The CDR3 loop spans 15 amino acids. Germline V CDR1 and CDR2: DFQATT, SNEGSKA (reference sequence). Trimming took 1 base from V and 4 from J; bases not matched to a gene: 8.

This clonotype occurred a few times. The chain couples TRBV20-1 to TRBJ2-1; D is perhaps TRBD2 (6 bases). The V and J ends lost 6 bases and 4 bases respectively, with 19 bases between them. This CDR3 has 15 amino acids. The germline V gene has CDR1 DFQATT and CDR2 SNEGSKA (reference sequence). DNA for the CDR3: TGCAGTGCCAGGAGGGCCGGGGGAGTGTACAATGAGCAGTTCTTC. Its protein is CSARRAGGVYNEQFF.

This rearrangement joins TRBV5-1 to TRBJ2-1, with D perhaps TRBD1 (6 bases). The CDR3 is 13 residues long. Trimming left V 2 bases short and J 7 bases short, with 10 bases between. Germline V gives CDR1 SGHRS, CDR2 YFSETQ. The CDR3 DNA is TGCGCCAGCAGCTTCCGGACAGATAATGAGCAGTTCTTC. This encodes CASSFRTDNEQFF.

The chain couples TRBV7-6 to TRBJ1-2; D ambiguous. V was clipped by 4 bases and J by 0 bases, with 18 bases between them. CDR1 is SGHVS, CDR2 FNYEAQ, per germline. This CDR3 region has 17 residues. The CDR3 here is CASSSRYRNKANYGYTF. The CDR3 bases are TGTGCCAGCAGCTCTCGCTATCGGAATAAAGCTAACTATGGCTACACCTTC.

This chain uses TRBV20-1 with TRBJ2-7; 9 bases align to TRBD2. This CDR3 region has 15 residues. The germline CDR1 and CDR2 sequences are DFQATT and SNEGSKA (reference sequence). With V trimmed by 0 bases and J by 2 bases, 5 bases remained unmatched. The CDR3 region is CSARESGRPPYEQYF. The CDR3 bases are TGCAGTGCTAGAGAAAGCGGGAGGCCACCCTACGAGCAGTACTTC.

The chain joins TRBV6-1 to TRBJ1-2; D is undetermined. Trimming stripped 4 bases from V and 2 bases from J, with 14 bases between. Germline V lookup: CDR1 MNHNS, CDR2 SASEGT. The CDR3 totals 15 residues. CDR3 sequence reads: CASSAMGDVNYGYTF. The CDR3 nucleotides are TGTGCCAGCAGTGCGATGGGAGACGTCAACTATGGCTACACCTTC.

This chain connects TRBV7-2 to TRBJ1-3; TRBD1 agrees at 9 bases. This CDR3 has 17 residues. V shed 5 bases and J 8 bases; nucleotides not matched to a gene: 16. The germline V gene encodes CDR1 SGHTA and CDR2 FQGNSA. This chain's CDR3 is CASSPIYDRGGSDTIYF. The CDR3 coding sequence is TGTGCCAGCAGCCCCATTTATGACAGGGGGGGGAGCGACACCATATATTTT.